The T cell receptor beta chain under discussion was sequenced for a study of radiotherapy plus CTLA-4 blockade in lung cancer. Repertoires were generated with immunoSEQ multiplex PCR, while TCRdb's copy carries only in-frame clones and drops some. The sample lists about 27,000 clones, around 72% occurring once. The germline CDR1 and CDR2 sequences are SGHTA and FQGNSA. The CDR3 covers 18 residues. With 4 bases clipped from V and 2 bases from J, the junction kept 8 bases outside the gene matches. The chain links TRBV7-2 to TRBJ2-5, with 15 bases aligning to TRBD2. The sequence was obtained from a human donor with non-small cell lung cancer who had stable disease on radiotherapy plus ipilimumab. The sequencing used peripheral blood, collected from a patient treated with radiotherapy plus ipilimumab. The CDR3 coding sequence is TGTGCCAGCAGCTCCGGACTAGCGGGAGGGCCCCGTCAAGAGACCCAGTACTTC. Its translation: CASSSGLAGGPRQETQYF.